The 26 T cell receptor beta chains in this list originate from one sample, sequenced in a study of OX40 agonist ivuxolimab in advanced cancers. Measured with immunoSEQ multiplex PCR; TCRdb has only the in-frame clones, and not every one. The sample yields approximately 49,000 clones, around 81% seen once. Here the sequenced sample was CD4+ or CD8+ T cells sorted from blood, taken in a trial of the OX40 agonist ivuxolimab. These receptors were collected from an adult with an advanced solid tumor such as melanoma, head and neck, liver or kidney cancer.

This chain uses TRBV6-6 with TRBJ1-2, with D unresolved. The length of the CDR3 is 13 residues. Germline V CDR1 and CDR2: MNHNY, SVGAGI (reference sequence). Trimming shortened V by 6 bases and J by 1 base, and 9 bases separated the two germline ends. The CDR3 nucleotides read TGTGCCAGCAGCGACGACGGTAACTATGGCTACACCTTC. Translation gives CASSDDGNYGYTF.

In DNA form, the CDR3 reads TGTGCCAGCAGCTTAGGGGACCGCCAGTTCGAGCAGTACGTC. It specifies CASSLGDRQFEQYV. The gene calls are TRBV7-9 and TRBJ2-7; D tentatively reads TRBD1 or TRBD2 (5 bases each). Germline V gives CDR1 SEHNR, CDR2 FQNEAQ (reference sequence). V was cut by 1 base and J by 6 bases, with 13 bases left in between. The CDR3 extends over 14 amino acids.

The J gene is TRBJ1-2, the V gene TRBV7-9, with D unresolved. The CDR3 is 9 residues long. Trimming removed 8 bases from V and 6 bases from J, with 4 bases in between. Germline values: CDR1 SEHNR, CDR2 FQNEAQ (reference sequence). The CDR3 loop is CASQDGYTF. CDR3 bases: TGTGCCAGCCAGGATGGCTACACCTTC.

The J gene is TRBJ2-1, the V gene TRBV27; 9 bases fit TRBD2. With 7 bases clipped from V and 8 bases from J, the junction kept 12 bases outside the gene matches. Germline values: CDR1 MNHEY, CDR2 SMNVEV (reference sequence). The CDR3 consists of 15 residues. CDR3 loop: CASTPDWLAGHEQFF. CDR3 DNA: TGTGCCAGCACCCCTGACTGGCTAGCGGGACATGAGCAGTTCTTC.

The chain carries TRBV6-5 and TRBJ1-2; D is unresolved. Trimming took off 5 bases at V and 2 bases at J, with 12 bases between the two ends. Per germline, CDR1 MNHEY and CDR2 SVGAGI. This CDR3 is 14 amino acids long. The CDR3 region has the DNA TGTGCCAGCAGTCCCGGGGTGGGGAACTATGGCTACACCTTC. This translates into CASSPGVGNYGYTF.

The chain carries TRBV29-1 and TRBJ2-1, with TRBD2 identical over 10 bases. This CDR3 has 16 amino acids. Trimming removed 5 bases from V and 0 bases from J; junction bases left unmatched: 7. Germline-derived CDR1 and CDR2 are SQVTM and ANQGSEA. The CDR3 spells CSVQGQRGGSYNEQFF. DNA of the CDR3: TGCAGCGTTCAGGGGCAGCGGGGGGGCTCCTACAATGAGCAGTTCTTC.

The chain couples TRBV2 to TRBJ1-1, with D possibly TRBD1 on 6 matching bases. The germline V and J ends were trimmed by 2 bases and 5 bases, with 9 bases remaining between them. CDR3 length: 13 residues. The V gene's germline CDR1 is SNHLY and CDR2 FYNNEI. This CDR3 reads CASSEQGLTEAFF. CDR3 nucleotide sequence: TGTGCCAGCAGTGAACAGGGGTTGACTGAAGCTTTCTTT.

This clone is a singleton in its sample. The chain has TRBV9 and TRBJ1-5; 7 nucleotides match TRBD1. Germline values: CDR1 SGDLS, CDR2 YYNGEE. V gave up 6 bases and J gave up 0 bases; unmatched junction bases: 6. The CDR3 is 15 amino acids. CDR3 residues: CASTEGAGSNQPQHF. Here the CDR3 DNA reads TGTGCCAGCACCGAGGGGGCCGGTAGCAATCAGCCCCAGCATTTT.

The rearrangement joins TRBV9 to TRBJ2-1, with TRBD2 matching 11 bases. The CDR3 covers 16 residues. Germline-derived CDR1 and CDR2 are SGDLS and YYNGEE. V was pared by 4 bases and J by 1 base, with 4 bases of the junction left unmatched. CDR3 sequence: CASSPGLAGSYNEQFF. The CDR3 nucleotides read TGTGCCAGCAGCCCTGGACTAGCGGGTTCCTACAATGAGCAGTTCTTC.

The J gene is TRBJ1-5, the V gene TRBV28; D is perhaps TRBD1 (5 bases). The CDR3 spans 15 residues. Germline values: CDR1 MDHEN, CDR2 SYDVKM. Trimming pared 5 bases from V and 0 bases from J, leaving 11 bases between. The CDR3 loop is CASSPRDYSNQPQHF. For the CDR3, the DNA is TGTGCCAGCAGTCCCAGGGATTATAGCAATCAGCCCCAGCATTTT.

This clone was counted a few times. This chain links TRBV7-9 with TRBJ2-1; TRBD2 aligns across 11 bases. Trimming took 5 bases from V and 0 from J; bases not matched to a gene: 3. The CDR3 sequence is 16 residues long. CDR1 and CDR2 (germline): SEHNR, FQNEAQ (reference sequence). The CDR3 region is CASSPTSGSSYNEQFF. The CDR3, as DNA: TGTGCCAGCAGCCCCACTAGCGGGAGCTCCTACAATGAGCAGTTCTTC.

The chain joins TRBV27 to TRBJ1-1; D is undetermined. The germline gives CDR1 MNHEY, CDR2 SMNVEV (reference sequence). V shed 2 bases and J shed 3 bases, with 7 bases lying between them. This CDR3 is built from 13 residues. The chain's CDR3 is CASSLQSYTEAFF. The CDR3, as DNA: TGTGCCAGCAGTTTACAGAGTTACACTGAAGCTTTCTTT.

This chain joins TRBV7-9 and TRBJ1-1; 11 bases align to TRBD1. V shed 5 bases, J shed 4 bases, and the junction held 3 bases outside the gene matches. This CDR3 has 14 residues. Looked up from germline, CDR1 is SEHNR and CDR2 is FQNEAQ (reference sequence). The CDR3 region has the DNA TGTGCCAGCAGCCGGACAGGGGGCCCCACTGAAGCTTTCTTT. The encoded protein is CASSRTGGPTEAFF.

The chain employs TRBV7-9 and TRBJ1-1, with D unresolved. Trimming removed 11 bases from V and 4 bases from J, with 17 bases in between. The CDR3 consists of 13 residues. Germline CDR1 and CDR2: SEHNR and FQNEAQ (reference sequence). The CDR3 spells CAGETPQVTEAFF. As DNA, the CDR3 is TGTGCCGGTGAGACACCGCAGGTCACTGAAGCTTTCTTT.

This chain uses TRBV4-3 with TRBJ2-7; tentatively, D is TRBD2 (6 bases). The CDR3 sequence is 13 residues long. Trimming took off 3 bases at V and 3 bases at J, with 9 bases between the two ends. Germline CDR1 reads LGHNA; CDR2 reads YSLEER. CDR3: CASSQSTSYEQYF. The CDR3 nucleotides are TGCGCCAGCAGCCAGTCGACTAGCTACGAGCAGTACTTC.

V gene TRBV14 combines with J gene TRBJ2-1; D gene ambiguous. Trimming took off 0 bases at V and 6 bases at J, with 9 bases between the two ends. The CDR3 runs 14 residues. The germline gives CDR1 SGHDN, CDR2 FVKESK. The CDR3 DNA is TGTGCCAGCAGCCAAGAGCTAGTCCCCAATGAGCAGTTCTTC. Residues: CASSQELVPNEQFF.

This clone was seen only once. CDR3 loop: CASRGTGGDTQYF. In DNA, the CDR3 is TGTGCCAGCAGGGGGACAGGGGGAGATACGCAGTATTTT. The chain has TRBV2 and TRBJ2-3; TRBD1 matches 11 bases. This CDR3 has 13 amino acids. V was pared by 6 bases and J by 5 bases, with 1 base of the junction left unmatched. Germline V gene data show CDR1 as SNHLY and CDR2 as FYNNEI.

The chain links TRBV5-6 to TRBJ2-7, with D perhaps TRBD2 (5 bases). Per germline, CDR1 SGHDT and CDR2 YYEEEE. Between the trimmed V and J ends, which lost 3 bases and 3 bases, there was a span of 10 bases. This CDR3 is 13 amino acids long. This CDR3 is CASSWGRDYEQYV. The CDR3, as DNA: TGTGCCAGCAGCTGGGGTCGGGACTACGAGCAGTACGTC.

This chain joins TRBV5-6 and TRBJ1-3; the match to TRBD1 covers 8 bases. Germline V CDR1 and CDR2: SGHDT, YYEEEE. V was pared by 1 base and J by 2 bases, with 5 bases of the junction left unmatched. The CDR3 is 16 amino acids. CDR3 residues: CASSLSTGVPGNTIYF. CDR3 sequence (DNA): TGTGCCAGCAGCTTGTCGACAGGGGTTCCTGGAAACACCATATATTTT. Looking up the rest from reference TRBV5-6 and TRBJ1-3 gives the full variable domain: DAGVTQSPTHLIKTRGQQVTLRCSPKSGHDTVSWYQQALGQGPQFIFQYYEEEERQRGNFPDRFSGHQFPNYSSELNVNALLLGDSALYLCASSLSTGVPGNTIYFGEGSWLTVV.

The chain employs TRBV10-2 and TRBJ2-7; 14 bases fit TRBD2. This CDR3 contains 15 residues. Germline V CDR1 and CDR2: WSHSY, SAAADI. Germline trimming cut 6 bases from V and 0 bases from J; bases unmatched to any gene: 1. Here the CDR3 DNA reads TGCGCCAGCAGGGGGACTAGCGGGAGCTCCTACGAGCAGTACTTC. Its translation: CASRGTSGSSYEQYF.

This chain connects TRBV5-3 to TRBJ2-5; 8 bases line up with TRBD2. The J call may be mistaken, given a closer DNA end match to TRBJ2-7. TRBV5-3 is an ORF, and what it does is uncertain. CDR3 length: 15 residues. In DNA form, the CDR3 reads TGTGCCAGAACCCTCCGCACTAGCGGTACCTACGAGCAGTACTTC. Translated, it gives CARTLRTSGTYEQYF.

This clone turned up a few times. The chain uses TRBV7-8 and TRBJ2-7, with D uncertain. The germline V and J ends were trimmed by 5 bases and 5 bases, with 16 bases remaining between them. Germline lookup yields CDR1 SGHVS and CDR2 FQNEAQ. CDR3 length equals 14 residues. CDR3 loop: CASSLDALPNEQYF. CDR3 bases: TGTGCCAGCAGCCTAGACGCCCTTCCTAACGAGCAGTACTTC.

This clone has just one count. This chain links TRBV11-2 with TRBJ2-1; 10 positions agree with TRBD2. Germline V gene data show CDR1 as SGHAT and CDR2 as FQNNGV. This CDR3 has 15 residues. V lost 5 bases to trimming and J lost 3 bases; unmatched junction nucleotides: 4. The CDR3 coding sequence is TGTGCCAGCAGCCCTAGCGGGAGTTTCTACAATGAGCAGTTCTTC. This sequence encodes CASSPSGSFYNEQFF.

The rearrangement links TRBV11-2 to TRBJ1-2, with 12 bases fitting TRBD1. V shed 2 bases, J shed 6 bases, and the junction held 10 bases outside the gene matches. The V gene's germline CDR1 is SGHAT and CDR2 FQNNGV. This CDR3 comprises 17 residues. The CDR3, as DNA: TGTGCCAGCAGCTTATTGGGCTCGGGACAGGGGGCTGATGGCTACACCTTC. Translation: CASSLLGSGQGADGYTF.

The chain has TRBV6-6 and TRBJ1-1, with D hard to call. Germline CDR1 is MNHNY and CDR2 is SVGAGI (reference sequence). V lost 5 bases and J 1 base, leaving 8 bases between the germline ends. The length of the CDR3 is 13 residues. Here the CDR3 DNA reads TGTGCCAGCAGTCACGGAGAGAACACTGAAGCTTTCTTT. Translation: CASSHGENTEAFF.

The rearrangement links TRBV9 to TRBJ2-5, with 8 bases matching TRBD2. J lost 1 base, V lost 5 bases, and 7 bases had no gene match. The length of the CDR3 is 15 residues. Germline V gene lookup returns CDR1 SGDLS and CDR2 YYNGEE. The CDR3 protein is CASSDETSAQETQYF. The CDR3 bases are TGTGCCAGCAGTGATGAGACTAGCGCCCAAGAGACCCAGTACTTC.